This T cell receptor (beta chain) was sequenced in a study of blood T cell repertoires in COVID-19. Study context: T cells, B-cell-depleted T cells, or PBMCs supplied cDNA or gDNA.

Authors' analysis steps: Quantification of nucleated cells was approximated via reference gene primer amplification. This table comes from immunoSEQ multiplex PCR, and its TCRdb copy is limited to in-frame clones, with some not included. That table furnishes V, J and clone size, whereas the DNA furnished D and trimming. Altogether 250,000 or so clones are present, around 83% being singletons, with the ten largest covering 1.5% to 1.7%. V was cut by 5 bases and J by 8 bases, with 11 bases left in between. The CDR3 has 12 residues. The germline V gene has CDR1 LNHDA and CDR2 SQIVND (reference sequence).

The clonotype comes from a woman aged 40 to 49 who had recovered from COVID-19. Sequenced input: peripheral blood. The chain combines TRBV19 with TRBJ2-3; no definite D call. The DNA for the CDR3 is TGTGCCAGTAGTGAGACGACGGGTACGCAGTATTTT. It is translated as CASSETTGTQYF.